Shown below are 7 T cell receptor beta chains from a single sample sequenced in a study of blood T cell repertoires in COVID-19. Some clones are missing from TCRdb's copy, which holds only in-frame ones; the method was immunoSEQ multiplex PCR. The repertoire holds some 100,000 clones, with roughly 90% as singletons. Sequenced input: peripheral blood. The receptors were gathered from a man between 65 and 80 years old who had recovered from COVID-19.

V and J are TRBV25-1 and TRBJ2-7; D might be TRBD2 (5 bases). V was cut by 4 bases and J by 0 bases, with 10 bases left in between. Germline assignment: CDR1 MGHDK and CDR2 SYGVNS. The CDR3 spans 14 residues. The CDR3 DNA reads TGTGCCAGCAGTGTCGGGGTTAGCTCCTACGAGCAGTACTTC. Protein product: CASSVGVSSYEQYF.

The count of this clone is one. The rearrangement links TRBV18 to TRBJ1-1, with TRBD1 matching over 8 bases. CDR3 length: 14 residues. Germline V gene lookup returns CDR1 KGHSH and CDR2 LQKENI. The junction had 6 bases not matched to a gene; V was cut back by 4 bases and J by 5 bases. In DNA, the CDR3 is TGTGCCAGCTCACTAAACAGGGGGGGGACTGAAGCTTTCTTT. Its protein is CASSLNRGGTEAFF.

The rearrangement joins TRBV5-1 to TRBJ2-7; D remains ambiguous. V was clipped by 2 bases and J by 0 bases, with 6 bases between them. The germline V gene encodes CDR1 SGHRS and CDR2 YFSETQ. The CDR3 is 13 residues long. The CDR3 region is CASSFQVSYEQYF. CDR3 coding DNA: TGCGCCAGCAGCTTCCAGGTCTCCTACGAGCAGTACTTC.

The genes are TRBV19 and TRBJ1-5; TRBD1 aligns across 7 bases. Germline loops: CDR1 LNHDA, CDR2 SQIVND (reference sequence). The V segment lost 3 bases and the J segment 6 bases; nucleotides outside the gene matches: 8. The CDR3 sequence is 15 residues long. The CDR3 DNA reads TGTGCCAGTAGTATGGGAGGTCAGGGGGGTCAGCCCCAGCATTTT. Residues: CASSMGGQGGQPQHF.

V usage is TRBV27 and J usage is TRBJ1-2; 7 bases are a match to TRBD1. From germline, CDR1 is MNHEY and CDR2 SMNVEV (reference sequence). This CDR3 region has 15 residues. The junction had 13 bases not matched to a gene; V was cut back by 7 bases and J by 5 bases. The CDR3 loop is CASTPSQGGRYGYTF. For the CDR3, the DNA is TGTGCCAGCACCCCGTCCCAGGGGGGTCGGTATGGCTACACCTTC.

The chain is built from TRBV2 and TRBJ2-3, with 8 bases lining up with TRBD2. V dropped 2 bases and J dropped 2; count of bases not matched to a gene: 3. The CDR3 spans 15 residues. In germline, CDR1 is SNHLY, CDR2 FYNNEI. The DNA for the CDR3 is TGTGCCAGCAGTGAAACCGGGGGGGCCACAGATACGCAGTATTTT. This sequence encodes CASSETGGATDTQYF.

This clone was recorded once. The genes are TRBV30 and TRBJ1-1; D possibly corresponds to TRBD1 (6 bases). The ends were cut back, 3 bases at V and 6 bases at J, with 17 bases in the middle. The CDR3 is made up of 14 amino acids. Germline V gives CDR1 GTSNPN, CDR2 SVGIG (reference sequence). The CDR3 DNA follows: TGTGCCTGGAGCTTGGGGGGGGGCGAGGCTGAAGCTTTCTTT. Amino acids: CAWSLGGGEAEAFF. Full variable domain (remainder filled in from reference TRBV30 and TRBJ1-1): SQTIHQWPATLVQPVGSPLSLECTVEGTSNPNLYWYRQAAGRGLQLLFYSVGIGQISSEVPQNLSASRPQDRQFILSSKKLLLSDSGFYLCAWSLGGGEAEAFFGQGTRLTVV.